The 26 T cell receptor beta chains below were found in one sample sequenced in a study of T cells in Graves' hyperthyroidism and ophthalmopathy. TCR beta CDR3 regions were amplified from RNA. When the TCR CDR3 underwent first-round RT-PCR, the HTBI primer set was used. TCRdb re-analysed the multiplex PCR reads in MiXCR, keeping a single row per CDR3 protein. The sample has 550,000 to 600,000 distinct CDR3 sequences, 16% seen once. The sequenced sample was blood. These receptor sequences come from a woman younger than 30 with Graves' hyperthyroidism.

This clonotype came up many times. J is TRBJ2-7 and V is TRBV28; D is unclear. V was clipped by 1 base and J by 2 bases, with 9 bases between them. The CDR3 runs to 14 residues. CDR1 is MDHEN, CDR2 SYDVKM, per germline. The CDR3 DNA reads as TGTGCCAGCAGTTTATCGTCTAACCCCTACGAGCAGTACTTC. Its protein is CASSLSSNPYEQYF. The full variable domain, its missing parts supplied by reference TRBV28 and TRBJ2-7, is DVKVTQSSRYLVKRTGEKVFLECVQDMDHENMFWYRQDPGLGLRLIYFSYDVKMKEKGDIPEGYSVSREKKERFSLILESASTNQTSMYLCASSLSSNPYEQYFGPGTRLTVT.

The V gene is TRBV28, the J gene TRBJ2-7; 10 bases line up with TRBD1. The CDR3 is 15 amino acids. Losses at the gene ends were 6 bases for V and 6 bases for J; bases not matched to a gene: 11. Germline V gives CDR1 MDHEN, CDR2 SYDVKM. For the CDR3, the DNA is TGTGCCAGCAGCCCCGGGACAGGGGCCTCCCCCGAGCAGTACTTC. Translation: CASSPGTGASPEQYF.

This clonotype was seen at least ten times. The chain carries TRBV9 and TRBJ1-5, with a weak D call TRBD1 (5 bases). V lost 3 bases to trimming and J lost 4 bases, with 11 bases between them. Germline V gene data show CDR1 as SGDLS and CDR2 as YYNGEE. CDR3 size: 14 residues. CDR3: CASSEGTANQPQHF. As DNA, the CDR3 is TGTGCCAGCAGCGAGGGGACGGCAAATCAGCCCCAGCATTTT. Supplemented by reference TRBV9 and TRBJ1-5, the full variable domain reads DSGVTQTPKHLITATGQRVTLRCSPRSGDLSVYWYQQSLDQGLQFLIQYYNGEERAKGNILERFSAQQFPDLHSELNLSSLELGDSALYFCASSEGTANQPQHFGDGTRLSIL.

This clonotype was seen many times. This chain links TRBV18 with TRBJ1-2, with 7 bases aligning to TRBD1. Germline V CDR1 and CDR2: KGHSH, LQKENI. The CDR3 is 16 amino acids. V shed 5 bases, J shed 0 bases, and the junction held 9 bases outside the gene matches. The CDR3 here is CASSATGAKANYGYTF. CDR3 bases: TGTGCCAGCTCAGCAACAGGGGCGAAGGCTAACTATGGCTACACCTTC.

The chain is built from TRBV27 and TRBJ2-1; 12 bases match TRBD2. This CDR3 has 15 residues. The ends lost 4 bases at V and 8 bases at J; junction bases unmatched: 6. Looked up from germline, CDR1 is MNHEY and CDR2 is SMNVEV (reference sequence). The CDR3 sequence: CASSYRTSGIYEQFF. The CDR3 nucleotides read TGTGCCAGCAGTTATCGGACTAGCGGGATCTATGAGCAGTTCTTC.

This clonotype was counted many times. The CDR3 loop is CASSQESLIYGYTF. DNA of the CDR3: TGTGCCAGCAGCCAAGAATCACTCATCTATGGCTACACCTTC. This chain joins TRBV14 and TRBJ1-2; D remains unclear. V gave up 0 bases and J gave up 4 bases, with 9 bases separating them. The germline V gene encodes CDR1 SGHDN and CDR2 FVKESK. The CDR3 length is 14 residues.

This clonotype was counted ten times or more. This chain's CDR3 is CASSFGLNEKLFF. The CDR3 DNA is TGTGCCAGCAGCTTTGGGTTAAATGAAAAACTGTTTTTT. This chain links TRBV11-2 with TRBJ1-4; D gene ambiguous. The germline V gene has CDR1 SGHAT and CDR2 FQNNGV. The CDR3 totals 13 residues. Trimming removed 3 bases from V and 5 bases from J, with 7 bases in between.

This clonotype was detected only a few times. The CDR3 nucleotides read TGTGCCAGTAAAGACAGGGGCTCCCAAGAGACCCAGTACTTC. This encodes CASKDRGSQETQYF. The rearrangement links TRBV11-3 to TRBJ2-5, with TRBD1 identical over 8 bases. The CDR3 length is 14 residues. Trimming at V came to 9 bases and at J to 1 base, leaving 7 bases not matched to a gene. Germline-derived CDR1 and CDR2 are SGHNT and YENEEA. Filled out from reference TRBV11-3 and TRBJ2-5, the complete variable domain reads EAGVVQSPRYKIIEKKQPVAFWCNPISGHNTLYWYLQNLGQGPELLIRYENEEAVDDSQLPKDRFSAERLKGVDSTLKIQPAELGDSAVYLCASKDRGSQETQYFGPGTRLLVL.

This clonotype was seen at least ten times. The CDR3 DNA reads TGTGCCAGCAGACCCGACAGGGTGGAAAAACTGTTTTTT. Residues: CASRPDRVEKLFF. This chain connects TRBV12-3 or TRBV12-4 to TRBJ1-4, with TRBD1 matching 7 bases. V was clipped by 6 bases and J by 8 bases; unmatched bases: 6. The CDR3 sequence is 13 residues long.

This chain connects TRBV27 to TRBJ2-1; 11 nucleotides match TRBD2. Germline CDR1 and CDR2: MNHEY and SMNVEV (reference sequence). This CDR3 spans 15 amino acids. Germline trimming cut 6 bases from V and 4 bases from J; bases unmatched to any gene: 5. The CDR3 protein is CASSRRLAGYNEQFF. Here the CDR3 DNA reads TGTGCCAGCAGCCGTCGACTAGCGGGGTACAATGAGCAGTTCTTC.

V and J are TRBV7-8 and TRBJ1-4; TRBD1 aligns across 7 bases. The CDR3 runs to 13 residues. The germline gives CDR1 SGHVS, CDR2 FQNEAQ. Trimming at V came to 7 bases and at J to 4 bases, leaving 3 bases not matched to a gene. This CDR3 reads CASTDRDNEKLFF. Written as DNA, the CDR3 is TGTGCCAGCACCGACAGGGATAATGAAAAACTGTTTTTT.

In this sample, this clonotype turned up many times. This rearrangement joins TRBV20-1 to TRBJ1-5; TRBD1 agrees at 8 bases. The CDR3 has 15 amino acids. CDR1 is DFQATT, CDR2 SNEGSKA, per germline (reference sequence). J gave up 6 bases and V 4 bases, and 11 bases lay outside the gene matches. The CDR3 coding sequence is TGCAGTGCTAAGCCCGGACAGGGCGAAATTCAGCCCCAGCATTTT. Translating it yields CSAKPGQGEIQPQHF.

The J gene is TRBJ2-6, the V gene TRBV28, with D hard to call. CDR1 and CDR2 from the germline V gene are MDHEN and SYDVKM. V gave up 5 bases and J gave up 0 bases, with 17 bases separating them. The CDR3 runs to 18 residues. CDR3 sequence (DNA): TGTGCCAGCAGTCTCGCTACAGCTCGATCCTCTGGGGCCAACGTCCTGACTTTC. It encodes CASSLATARSSGANVLTF. Supplemented by reference TRBV28 and TRBJ2-6, the full variable domain reads DVKVTQSSRYLVKRTGEKVFLECVQDMDHENMFWYRQDPGLGLRLIYFSYDVKMKEKGDIPEGYSVSREKKERFSLILESASTNQTSMYLCASSLATARSSGANVLTFGAGSRLTVL.

This chain joins TRBV6-2 or TRBV6-3 and TRBJ2-5, with D hard to call. Trimming removed 5 bases from V and 1 base from J, with 11 bases in between. The CDR3 has 14 residues. The germline V gene encodes CDR1 MNHEY and CDR2 SVGEGT. CDR3 nucleotides: TGTGCCAGCAGTCTCCGGGCTACCCAAGAGACCCAGTACTTC. It codes for CASSLRATQETQYF.

This clonotype turned up a few times. The chain employs TRBV15 and TRBJ2-1, with D perhaps given as TRBD1 or TRBD2 (5 bases each). Germline CDR1 LNHNV, CDR2 YYDKDF (reference sequence). The CDR3 contains 19 residues. V was cut by 0 bases and J by 2 bases, with 20 bases left in between. DNA for the CDR3: TGTGCCACCAGCAGAGATCAGGGTCGGGCTAGCCCAACCTACAATGAGCAGTTCTTC. Encoded protein: CATSRDQGRASPTYNEQFF.

This clonotype came up a few times. The V call is TRBV10-3, the J call TRBJ2-2, with a possible D match to TRBD2 (6 bases). Germline values: CDR1 ENHRY, CDR2 SYGVKD. CDR3 length: 15 amino acids. CDR3 loop: CGENLGSSRTGELFF. The CDR3 DNA is TGTGGCGAAAATCTCGGGAGTTCCCGGACCGGGGAGCTGTTTTTT.

This clonotype has only a few counts. The chain is built from TRBV4-1 and TRBJ2-2; 8 bases are a match to TRBD1. With V trimmed by 5 bases and J by 13 bases, 6 bases remained unmatched. Germline lookup yields CDR1 MGHRA and CDR2 YSYEKL. CDR3 length: 12 amino acids. The CDR3 sequence: CASSKGQGWLFF. CDR3 in DNA: TGCGCCAGCAGCAAAGGACAGGGTTGGCTGTTTTTT.

The chain employs TRBV20-1 and TRBJ2-7; 8 nucleotides match TRBD2. V dropped 3 bases and J dropped 2; count of bases not matched to a gene: 9. The CDR3 consists of 15 residues. Germline V gene sequence: CDR1 DFQATT, CDR2 SNEGSKA (reference sequence). The CDR3 protein is CSARDSSGRTYEQYF. The CDR3 DNA reads as TGCAGTGCTAGGGATTCTAGCGGGCGAACCTACGAGCAGTACTTC.

This clonotype has a count of ten or more. This chain connects TRBV27 to TRBJ2-3, with TRBD2 matching over 7 bases. V lost 3 bases and J lost 7; bases outside the gene matches: 7. The CDR3 is 14 residues long. Germline CDR1 MNHEY, CDR2 SMNVEV (reference sequence). This chain's CDR3 is CASSLGGGPNTQYF. In DNA, the CDR3 is TGTGCCAGCAGTTTGGGGGGGGGACCCAATACGCAGTATTTT.

This chain links TRBV4-2 with TRBJ2-7; 10 nucleotides agree with TRBD2. Germline V gene data show CDR1 as LGHNA and CDR2 as YNFKEQ. The CDR3 is 18 amino acids. The J segment lost 6 bases and the V segment lost 1 base, leaving 15 bases of the junction unmatched. The CDR3: CASSQAPSGSLRVSEQYF. As DNA, the CDR3 is TGTGCCAGCAGCCAAGCCCCTAGCGGGAGCCTCAGGGTCAGCGAGCAGTACTTC.

The sample holds many counts of this clonotype. The rearrangement uses TRBV20-1 and TRBJ1-1; a possible D gene is TRBD1 (5 bases). Per germline, CDR1 DFQATT and CDR2 SNEGSKA (reference sequence). The CDR3 is made up of 14 amino acids. DNA for the CDR3: TGCAGAGTAGGGGAGAGAGTCATGAACACTGAAGCTTTCTTT. It codes for CRVGERVMNTEAFF.

This clonotype was seen many times. This rearrangement joins TRBV28 to TRBJ2-7; 7 nucleotides align to TRBD2. Trimming cost V 6 bases and J 0 bases; bases outside gene matches: 5. The CDR3 has 14 amino acids. Per the germline V gene, CDR1 is MDHEN and CDR2 is SYDVKM. The CDR3 DNA is TGTGCCAGCAGCCGGCGGGGGAACTCCTACGAGCAGTACTTC. Protein sequence: CASSRRGNSYEQYF.

This clonotype turned up a few times. The chain recombines TRBV7-6 with TRBJ2-7; D gene ambiguous. Germline V gene lookup returns CDR1 SGHVS and CDR2 FNYEAQ. This CDR3 contains 14 residues. V was clipped by 5 bases and J by 0 bases, with 11 bases between them. The CDR3 DNA reads as TGTGCCAGCAGCCTTACGAGGACCTCCTACGAGCAGTACTTC. Its protein is CASSLTRTSYEQYF.

This clonotype has a count of ten or more. The chain couples TRBV11-2 to TRBJ2-7; 9 bases match TRBD1. CDR1 is SGHAT and CDR2 is FQNNGV in the germline V gene. The V gene end was trimmed by 1 base and the J gene end by 4 bases; junction bases not matched to a gene: 8. The CDR3 has 16 residues. DNA for the CDR3: TGTGCCAGCAGCTTAGGGACAGGGGTTCTCATTTACGAGCAGTACTTC. Protein product: CASSLGTGVLIYEQYF.

This clonotype was detected only a few times. V usage is TRBV7-2 and J usage is TRBJ1-1, with D maybe TRBD1 (5 bases). CDR3 length: 15 amino acids. The V end was cut by 4 bases, the J end by 0 bases, with 12 bases between. In germline, CDR1 is SGHTA, CDR2 FQGNSA. The CDR3 is CASSSPKGLNTEAFF. CDR3 sequence (DNA): TGTGCCAGCAGCTCCCCGAAGGGACTGAACACTGAAGCTTTCTTT.

Here the CDR3 reads CASRRGRAQETQYF. The CDR3 nucleotides are TGTGCCAGCCGCAGGGGGCGCGCCCAAGAGACCCAGTACTTC. This chain uses TRBV6-1 with TRBJ2-5; 8 nucleotides line up with TRBD1. The length of the CDR3 is 14 residues. V dropped 8 bases and J dropped 1; count of bases not matched to a gene: 6. Germline loops: CDR1 MNHNS, CDR2 SASEGT.